This T cell receptor (beta chain) was recorded in a study of cytomegalovirus exposure and HLA in healthy donors. Study results and caveats: Researchers catalogued some 160 TCR beta chains as cytomegalovirus-associated. Among the sequence variants, a highly shared cluster was likely an artifact of sequencing.

As concerns this clone: Its antigen is unidentified.

PCR amplification relied on 60 Vbeta primers (plus 13 Jbeta primers). Some clones are missing from TCRdb's copy, which holds only in-frame ones; the method was immunoSEQ multiplex PCR. The sample includes under 70,000 clones, 65% to 80% of them seen just once. This clonotype was obtained from a man between 40 and 49 years old in good health and CMV-seropositive. The sample taken for sequencing was PBMCs.

The CDR3, as DNA: TGCGCCAGCAGCCGCTCCGGGACTAGCAACTACGAGCAGTACTTC. It translates to CASSRSGTSNYEQYF. The chain couples TRBV4-1 to TRBJ2-7; 9 bases fit TRBD2. V was pared by 4 bases and J by 3 bases, with 7 bases of the junction left unmatched. Germline CDR1 MGHRA, CDR2 YSYEKL. The CDR3 extends over 15 amino acids.